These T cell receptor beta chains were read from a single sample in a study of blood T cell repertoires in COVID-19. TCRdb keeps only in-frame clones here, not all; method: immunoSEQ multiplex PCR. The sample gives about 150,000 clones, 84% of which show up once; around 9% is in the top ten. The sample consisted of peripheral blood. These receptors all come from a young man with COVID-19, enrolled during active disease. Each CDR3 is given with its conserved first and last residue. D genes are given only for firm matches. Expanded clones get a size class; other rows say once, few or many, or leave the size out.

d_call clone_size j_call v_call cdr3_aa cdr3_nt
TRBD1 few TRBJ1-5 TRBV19 CASAGTGGNQPQHF TGTGCCAGCGCCGGGACAGGCGGCAATCAGCCCCAGCATTTT
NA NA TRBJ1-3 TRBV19 CATRTGDSGNTIYF TGTGCCACCAGGACGGGAGACTCTGGAAACACCATATATTTT
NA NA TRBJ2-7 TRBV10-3 CAISPNPNYEQYF TGTGCCATCAGCCCGAACCCTAACTACGAGCAGTACTTC
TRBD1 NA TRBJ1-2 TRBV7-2 CASSPVQGARGYTF TGTGCCAGCAGCCCAGTACAGGGGGCGCGTGGCTACACCTTC
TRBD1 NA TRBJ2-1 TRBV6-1 CASSEVTRGLSYEQFF TGTGCCAGCAGTGAAGTCACCAGGGGGCTTAGTTATGAGCAGTTCTTC
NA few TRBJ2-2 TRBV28 CASSLVGGTGELFF TGTGCCAGCAGTTTAGTTGGGGGGACCGGGGAGCTGTTTTTT
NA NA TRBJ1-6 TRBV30 CASVGGTNSPLHF TGTGCCTCCGTCGGGGGGACGAATTCACCCCTCCACTTT
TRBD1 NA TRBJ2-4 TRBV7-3 CASSSGQGGAKNIQYF TGTGCCAGCAGCTCAGGACAGGGGGGAGCCAAAAACATTCAGTACTTC
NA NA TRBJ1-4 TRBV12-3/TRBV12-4 CASSTTTEKLFF TGTGCCAGCAGCACTACTACAGAAAAACTGTTTTTT
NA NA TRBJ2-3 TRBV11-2 CASSPRPIF TGTGCCAGCAGCCCGCGCCCTATATTT
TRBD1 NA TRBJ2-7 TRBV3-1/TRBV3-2 CASSRPGQPVPEQYF TGTGCCAGCAGCCGCCCGGGACAGCCCGTCCCCGAGCAGTACTTC
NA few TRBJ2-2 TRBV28 CASSLWGGGTGELFF TGTGCCAGCAGTTTATGGGGGGGTGGCACCGGGGAGCTGTTTTTT
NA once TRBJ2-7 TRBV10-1 CASSEPGSYEQYF TGCGCCAGCAGTGAGCCCGGGTCCTACGAGCAGTACTTC
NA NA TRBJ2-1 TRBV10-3 CAISEGRVTNNEQFF TGTGCCATCAGTGAGGGCAGGGTGACCAACAATGAGCAGTTCTTC
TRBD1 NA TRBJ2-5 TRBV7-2 CASSSRDREFWTQYF TGTGCCAGCAGTTCTCGGGACAGGGAATTTTGGACCCAGTACTTC
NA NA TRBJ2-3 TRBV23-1 CASIPWLMGWDTQYF TGCGCCAGCATCCCCTGGTTGATGGGCTGGGATACGCAGTATTTT
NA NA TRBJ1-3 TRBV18 CASSSPEGLGNTIYF TGTGCCAGCTCATCTCCGGAGGGGTTGGGAAACACCATATATTTT
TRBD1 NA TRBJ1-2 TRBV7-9 CASTQTEGADGYTF TGTGCCAGCACCCAAACCGAGGGGGCCGACGGCTACACCTTC
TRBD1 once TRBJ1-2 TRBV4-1 CASSQPGTGYVGYTF TGCGCCAGCAGCCAGCCCGGGACAGGTTATGTTGGCTACACCTTC
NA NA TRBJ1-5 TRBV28 CASSRLTGNRGQPQHF TGTGCCAGCAGTCGCCTCACAGGGAATCGCGGCCAGCCCCAGCATTTT
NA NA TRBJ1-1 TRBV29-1 CSVEVSRGISTEAFF TGCAGCGTTGAAGTGTCCCGGGGGATATCTACTGAAGCTTTCTTT
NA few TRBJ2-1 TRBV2 CASRQGGEQFF TGTGCCAGCAGACAGGGAGGGGAGCAGTTCTTC